This TCR beta chain was captured in a study of PD-1 blockade in classical Hodgkin lymphoma. The sample's time point: cycle 4 day 1 (C4D1), after 6 weeks of nivolumab. Each of the patients experienced relapse following autologous stem cell transplantation, and their brentuximab vedotin exposure differed. The CDR3 spans 18 residues. Trimming at V came to 2 bases and at J to 2 bases, leaving 9 bases not matched to a gene. The germline V gene encodes CDR1 MNHEY and CDR2 SMNVEV (reference sequence). Generated by immunoSEQ multiplex PCR, the TCRdb table keeps only in-frame clones and is missing some. This table has more than 40,000 clones, more than 70% appearing once.

The sequences come from peripheral blood mononuclear cells (PBMCs), collected before the fourth cycle of nivolumab. The TCR was taken from a human donor with classical Hodgkin lymphoma. The chain employs TRBV27 and TRBJ2-5; TRBD2 matches at 12 bases. The CDR3 DNA follows: TGTGCCAGCAGTTTAAAGGGACCGGGGACTAGCGGGCAAGAGACCCAGTACTTC. This sequence encodes CASSLKGPGTSGQETQYF.